The present TCR beta chain was sequenced within a study of early T cells in non-severe SARS-CoV-2 infection (TCRdb year 2021). Background on the whole study: Because TCR sequencing was done on bulk RNA from unsorted whole blood, the alpha and beta chains could not be paired. The research as a whole found: VDJdb matching was skewed toward anti-spike CD8 responses and likely underestimated virus-specific expansions by missing private and CD4 specificities.

V sheds 10 bases and J sheds 3 bases, leaving 18 bases between their ends. Inclusive of the bounding cysteine and phenylalanine, the CDR3 is 14 residues long. The retained sequence is limited to the CDR3, 42 bases, with the frame set at the first base. CDR1 and CDR2 (ENHRY, SYGVKD) derive from the germline V gene. Only a few counts were recorded for this clonotype. Its target antigen remains unknown. Per-nucleotide qualities are absent, and no much larger clonotype sits a single base away. This was a case-control study nested in a cohort of healthcare workers in London, UK, who had nasopharyngeal swab PCR tests and blood samples taken every week. Healthcare workers were recruited during the week of the UK lockdown, between 23 and 31 March 2020, and followed weekly for up to about 15 weeks. Preparation of the library involved 5' RACE. Sequencer: NextSeq 500. Unique molecular identifiers were attached to individual cDNA molecules in the TCR library protocol so that sequencing error and PCR bias could be corrected. TCR alpha and beta chains were both sequenced, and the abundances of alpha and beta sequences in each sample were closely correlated with each other. The paper's processing steps were these. Decombinator V4 was used to perform V gene, J gene and CDR3 annotation of TCR sequences. TCRs were defined as expanded if a significant change between any two time points was detected under a Poisson model with p below 0.0001. TCR abundances were normalised to the total number of TCRs sequenced per sample and were expressed as counts per million. TRAV1-2 paired with TRAJ12, TRAJ20 or TRAJ33 defined MAIT TCRs, while TRAV10 paired with TRAJ18 defined iNKT TCRs. VDJdb, accessed 1 November 2021, was searched for CMV, EBV and SARS-CoV-2 annotated TCRs, excluding TCRs annotated for multiple antigens. Through fastp at Q25 and MiXCR, TCRdb rebuilt clones from the public reads, retaining in-frame beta chains. Rows with one shared CDR3 protein collapse into an entry with the most common genes and DNA. Here the V and J calls rest on TCRdb's processing, not on the authors' analysis. In this sample the table shows fewer than 40,000 distinct CDR3 sequences, roughly 4.2% of which occur a single time. Clones ranked in the top ten supply 5.5% to 6% of the sample.

The clonotype comes from an adult who was a healthcare worker with PCR-confirmed SARS-CoV-2 infection or an uninfected control (not recorded which). The source material was whole blood. This sequence uses TRBV10-3 and TRBJ2-5; a tentative D call is TRBD2 (5 bases match). The DNA sequence is as follows: TGTGCCACCACCTCCCGGCTACTAGAAGAGACCCAGTACTTC. Its amino acids are CATTSRLLEETQYF.